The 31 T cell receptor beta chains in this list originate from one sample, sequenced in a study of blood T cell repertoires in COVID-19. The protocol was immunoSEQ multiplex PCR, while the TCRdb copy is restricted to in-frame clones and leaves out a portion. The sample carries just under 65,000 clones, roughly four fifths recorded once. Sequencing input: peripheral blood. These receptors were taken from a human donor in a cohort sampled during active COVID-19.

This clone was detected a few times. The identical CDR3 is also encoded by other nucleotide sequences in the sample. The CDR3 here is CASSLASGTRLEQYF. As DNA, the CDR3 is TGCGCCAGCAGCTTGGCCAGCGGGACACGGCTTGAGCAGTACTTC. The J gene is TRBJ2-7, the V gene TRBV5-1; a weak D match, TRBD2 (7 bases). The CDR3 spans 15 residues. V gave up 0 bases and J gave up 7 bases, with 17 bases separating them. Germline CDR1 and CDR2: SGHRS and YFSETQ. The entire variable domain, with the rest obtained from reference TRBV5-1 and TRBJ2-7, is as follows: KAGVTQTPRYLIKTRGQQVTLSCSPISGHRSVSWYQQTPGQGLQFLFEYFSETQRNKGNFPGRFSGRQFSNSRSEMNVSTLELGDSALYLCASSLASGTRLEQYFGPGTRLTVT.

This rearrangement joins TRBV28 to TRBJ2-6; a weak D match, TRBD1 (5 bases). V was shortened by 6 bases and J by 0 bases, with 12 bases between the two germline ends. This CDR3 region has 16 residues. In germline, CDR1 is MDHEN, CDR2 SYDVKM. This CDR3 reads CASSLRGTSGANVLTF. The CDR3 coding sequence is TGTGCCAGCAGCCTTAGGGGAACCTCTGGGGCCAACGTCCTGACTTTC.

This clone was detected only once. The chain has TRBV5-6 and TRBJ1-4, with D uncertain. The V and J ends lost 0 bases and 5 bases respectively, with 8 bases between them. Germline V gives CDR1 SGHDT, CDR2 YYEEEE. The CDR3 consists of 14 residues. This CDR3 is CASSLVGVNEKLFF. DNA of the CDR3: TGTGCCAGCAGCTTGGTGGGCGTGAATGAAAAACTGTTTTTT.

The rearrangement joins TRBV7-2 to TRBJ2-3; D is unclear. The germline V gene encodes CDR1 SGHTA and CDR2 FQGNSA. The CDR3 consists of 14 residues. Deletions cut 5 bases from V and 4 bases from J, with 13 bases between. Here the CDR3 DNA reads TGTGCCAGCAGCCCGCTGGTAGCCCCAGATACGCAGTATTTT. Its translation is CASSPLVAPDTQYF.

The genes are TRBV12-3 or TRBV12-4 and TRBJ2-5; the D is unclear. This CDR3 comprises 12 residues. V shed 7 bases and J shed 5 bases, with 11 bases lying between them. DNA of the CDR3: TGTGCCAGCAAACCTGACGGGGAGACCCAGTACTTC. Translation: CASKPDGETQYF.

CDR3 in DNA: TGTGCCAGCAGTTTTTCGACTAGCGGGGGCTACTCCTACAATGAGCAGTTCTTC. Translation gives CASSFSTSGGYSYNEQFF. The chain is built from TRBV27 and TRBJ2-1; 12 bases fit TRBD2. CDR3 length: 18 residues. Germline lookup yields CDR1 MNHEY and CDR2 SMNVEV (reference sequence). V gave up 3 bases and J gave up 0 bases; unmatched junction bases: 6.

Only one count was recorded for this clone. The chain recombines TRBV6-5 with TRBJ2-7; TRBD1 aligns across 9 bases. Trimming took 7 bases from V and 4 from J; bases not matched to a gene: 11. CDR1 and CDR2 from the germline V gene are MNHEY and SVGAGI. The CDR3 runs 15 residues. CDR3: CASNAFGTGYYEQYF. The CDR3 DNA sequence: TGTGCCAGCAACGCATTCGGGACAGGGTATTACGAGCAGTACTTC.

CDR3 nucleotide sequence: TGTGCCAGCAGCTTAGCCGCCACCAGGGGATTCGGCTACACCTTC. Translated: CASSLAATRGFGYTF. The chain couples TRBV7-2 to TRBJ1-2; the D gene is possibly TRBD1 (6 bases). CDR1 SGHTA and CDR2 FQGNSA come from the germline V gene. The CDR3 totals 15 residues. V dropped 0 bases and J dropped 8 bases, with 16 bases sitting between them.

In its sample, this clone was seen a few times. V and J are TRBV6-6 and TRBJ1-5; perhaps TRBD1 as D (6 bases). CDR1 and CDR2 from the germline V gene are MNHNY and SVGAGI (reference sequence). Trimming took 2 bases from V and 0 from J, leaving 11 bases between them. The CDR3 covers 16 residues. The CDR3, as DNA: TGTGCCAGCAGTTACCGCCAGGGGAATAGCAATCAGCCCCAGCATTTT. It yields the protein CASSYRQGNSNQPQHF.

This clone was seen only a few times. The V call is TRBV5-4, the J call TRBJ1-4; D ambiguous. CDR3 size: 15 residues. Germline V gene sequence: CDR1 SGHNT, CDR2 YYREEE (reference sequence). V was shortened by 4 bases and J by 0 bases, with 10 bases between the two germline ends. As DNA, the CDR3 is TGTGCCAGCAGCAGGCGGAGTACAACTAATGAAAAACTGTTTTTT. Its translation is CASSRRSTTNEKLFF.

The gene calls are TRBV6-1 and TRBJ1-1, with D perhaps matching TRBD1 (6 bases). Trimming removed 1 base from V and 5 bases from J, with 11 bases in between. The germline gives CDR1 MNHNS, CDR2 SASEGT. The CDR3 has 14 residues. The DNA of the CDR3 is TGTGCCAGCAGTGAAGTCGGGAGGGGGACTGAAGCTTTCTTT. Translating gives CASSEVGRGTEAFF.

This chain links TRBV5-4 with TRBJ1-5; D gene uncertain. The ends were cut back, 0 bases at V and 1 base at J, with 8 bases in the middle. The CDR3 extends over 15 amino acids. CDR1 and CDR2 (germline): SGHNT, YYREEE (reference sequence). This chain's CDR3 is CASSLDPGSNQPQHF. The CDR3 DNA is TGTGCCAGCAGCTTGGATCCGGGAAGCAATCAGCCCCAGCATTTT.

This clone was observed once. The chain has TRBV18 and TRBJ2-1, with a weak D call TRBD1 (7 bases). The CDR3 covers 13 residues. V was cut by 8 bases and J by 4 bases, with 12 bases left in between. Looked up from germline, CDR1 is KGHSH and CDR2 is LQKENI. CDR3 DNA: TGTGCCAGCGCGGGACAGATGTACAATGAGCAGTTCTTC. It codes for CASAGQMYNEQFF.

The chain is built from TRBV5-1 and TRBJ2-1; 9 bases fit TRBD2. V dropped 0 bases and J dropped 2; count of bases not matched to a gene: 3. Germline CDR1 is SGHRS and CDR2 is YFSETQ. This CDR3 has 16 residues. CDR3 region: CASSLGSGGPYNEQFF. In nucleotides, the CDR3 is TGCGCCAGCAGCTTGGGTAGCGGGGGTCCCTACAATGAGCAGTTCTTC.

The CDR3 DNA is TGTGCCAGCAGAGAGGACAGAAACACCGGGGAGCTGTTTTTT. Its translation: CASREDRNTGELFF. The chain is built from TRBV6-5 and TRBJ2-2; the D gene is possibly TRBD1 (6 bases). Germline CDR1 is MNHEY and CDR2 is SVGAGI. V was pared by 6 bases and J by 2 bases, with 10 bases between. The CDR3 has 14 residues.

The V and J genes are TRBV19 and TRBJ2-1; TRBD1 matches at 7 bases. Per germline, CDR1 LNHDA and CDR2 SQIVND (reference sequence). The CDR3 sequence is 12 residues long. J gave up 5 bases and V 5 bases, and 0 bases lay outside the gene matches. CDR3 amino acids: CASSDRDNEQFF. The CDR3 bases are TGTGCCAGTAGTGACAGGGACAATGAGCAGTTCTTC.

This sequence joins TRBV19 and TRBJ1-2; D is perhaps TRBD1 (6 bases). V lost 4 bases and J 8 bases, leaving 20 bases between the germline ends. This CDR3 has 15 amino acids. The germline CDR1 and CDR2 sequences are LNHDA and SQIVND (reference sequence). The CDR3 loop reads CASSSRDTTSWGYTF. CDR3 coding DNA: TGTGCCAGTAGTAGCCGGGACACCACATCGTGGGGCTACACCTTC.

The CDR3 region is CASSYSREQYF. The CDR3, as DNA: TGTGCCAGCAGTTACTCGAGGGAGCAGTACTTC. The chain is built from TRBV2 and TRBJ2-7; D remains unclear. The V and J ends lost 5 bases and 7 bases respectively, with 9 bases between them. Germline V gives CDR1 SNHLY, CDR2 FYNNEI. This CDR3 is 11 amino acids long.

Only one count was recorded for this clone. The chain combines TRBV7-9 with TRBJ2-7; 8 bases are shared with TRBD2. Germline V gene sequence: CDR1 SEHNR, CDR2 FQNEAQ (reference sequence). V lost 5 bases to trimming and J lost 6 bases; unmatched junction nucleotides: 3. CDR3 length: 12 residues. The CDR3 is CASSPGLGEQYF. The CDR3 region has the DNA TGTGCCAGCAGCCCGGGACTAGGCGAGCAGTACTTC.

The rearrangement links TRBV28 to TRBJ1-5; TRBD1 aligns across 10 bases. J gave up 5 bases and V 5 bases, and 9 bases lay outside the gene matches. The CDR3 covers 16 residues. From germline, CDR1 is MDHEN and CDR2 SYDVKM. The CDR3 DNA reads TGTGCCAGCAGTACCCGGGACAGGGGATCCCATCAGCCCCAGCATTTT. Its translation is CASSTRDRGSHQPQHF.

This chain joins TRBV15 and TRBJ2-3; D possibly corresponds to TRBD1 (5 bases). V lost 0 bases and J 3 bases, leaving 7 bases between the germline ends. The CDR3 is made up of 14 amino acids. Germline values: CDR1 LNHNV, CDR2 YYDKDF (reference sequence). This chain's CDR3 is CATSRDRATDTQYF. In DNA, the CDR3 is TGTGCCACCAGCAGAGACAGGGCGACAGATACGCAGTATTTT.

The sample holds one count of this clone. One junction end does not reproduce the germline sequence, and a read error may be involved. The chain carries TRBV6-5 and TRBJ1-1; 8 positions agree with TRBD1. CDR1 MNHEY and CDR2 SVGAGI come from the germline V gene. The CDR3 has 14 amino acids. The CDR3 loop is CASSMDRVKTEAFF. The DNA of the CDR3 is TGTGCCAGCAGTATGGACAGGGTGAAGACTGAAGCTTTCTTT.

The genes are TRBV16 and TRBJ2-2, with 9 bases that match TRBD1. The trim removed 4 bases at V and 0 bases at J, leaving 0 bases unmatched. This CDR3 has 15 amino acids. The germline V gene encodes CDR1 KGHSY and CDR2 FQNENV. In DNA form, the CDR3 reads TGTGCCAGCAGCCGGGACAGGGCGAACACCGGGGAGCTGTTTTTT. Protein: CASSRDRANTGELFF.

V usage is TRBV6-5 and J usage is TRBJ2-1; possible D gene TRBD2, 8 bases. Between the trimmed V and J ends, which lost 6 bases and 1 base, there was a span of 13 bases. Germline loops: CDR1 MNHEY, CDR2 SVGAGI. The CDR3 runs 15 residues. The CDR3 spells CASSSGGQSYNEQFF. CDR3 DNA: TGTGCCAGCAGCAGCGGGGGACAGTCCTACAATGAGCAGTTCTTC.

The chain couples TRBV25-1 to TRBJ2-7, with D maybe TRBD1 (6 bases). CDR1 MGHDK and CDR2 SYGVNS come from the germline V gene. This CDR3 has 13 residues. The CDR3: CAPPRTETYEQYF. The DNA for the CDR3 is TGTGCTCCGCCCAGGACAGAAACCTACGAGCAGTACTTC.

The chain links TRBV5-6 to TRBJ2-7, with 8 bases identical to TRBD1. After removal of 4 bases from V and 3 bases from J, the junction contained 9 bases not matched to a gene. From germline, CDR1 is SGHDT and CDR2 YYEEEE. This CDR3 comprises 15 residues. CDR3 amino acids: CASSPTPTGGYEQYF. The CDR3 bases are TGTGCCAGCAGCCCAACGCCCACAGGGGGCTACGAGCAGTACTTC.

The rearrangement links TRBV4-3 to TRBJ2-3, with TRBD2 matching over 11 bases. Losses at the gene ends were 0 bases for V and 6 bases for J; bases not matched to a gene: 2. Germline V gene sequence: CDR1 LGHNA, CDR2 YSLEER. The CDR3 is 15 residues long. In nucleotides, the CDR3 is TGCGCCAGCAGCCAAGATACTAGCGGGGGTGATACGCAGTATTTT. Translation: CASSQDTSGGDTQYF.

In DNA form, the CDR3 reads TGTGCCTGGGGGACATTCCAAGAGACCCAGTACTTC. Its translation: CAWGTFQETQYF. The rearrangement joins TRBV30 to TRBJ2-5; D is perhaps TRBD1 (6 bases). The CDR3 runs to 12 residues. Germline-derived CDR1 and CDR2 are GTSNPN and SVGIG (reference sequence). Trimming cost V 5 bases and J 1 base, with 8 bases left between them. Full variable domain (rest looked up from reference TRBV30 and TRBJ2-5): SQTIHQWPATLVQPVGSPLSLECTVEGTSNPNLYWYRQAAGRGLQLLFYSVGIGQISSEVPQNLSASRPQDRQFILSSKKLLLSDSGFYLCAWGTFQETQYFGPGTRLLVL.

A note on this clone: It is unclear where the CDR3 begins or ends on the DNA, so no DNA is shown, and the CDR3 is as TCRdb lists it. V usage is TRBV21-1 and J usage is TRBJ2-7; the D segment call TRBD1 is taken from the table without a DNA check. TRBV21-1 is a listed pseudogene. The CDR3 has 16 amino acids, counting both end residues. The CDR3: CASSIQETGYYCEQYF.

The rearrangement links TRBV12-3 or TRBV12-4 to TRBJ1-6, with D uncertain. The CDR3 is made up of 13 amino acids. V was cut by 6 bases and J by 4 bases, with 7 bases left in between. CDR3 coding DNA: TGTGCCAGCAGGCGGGGTTATAATTCACCCCTCCACTTT. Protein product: CASRRGYNSPLHF.

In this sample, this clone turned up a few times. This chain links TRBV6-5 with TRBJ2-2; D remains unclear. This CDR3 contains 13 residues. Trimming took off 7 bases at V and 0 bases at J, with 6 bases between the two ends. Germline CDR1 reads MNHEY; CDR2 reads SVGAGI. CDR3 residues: CASISANTGELFF. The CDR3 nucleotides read TGTGCCAGCATCTCAGCGAACACCGGGGAGCTGTTTTTT.